These 2 T cell receptor beta chains were sequenced from one sample in a study of early T cells in non-severe SARS-CoV-2 infection (dated by TCRdb to 2020 to 2022). Preparation of the library involved 5' RACE. This sample was sequenced with a NextSeq 500. The raw public reads went through TCRdb reprocessing: fastp at Q25, MiXCR clone calling, in-frame beta chains kept. A single entry per CDR3 protein holds the most common genes and DNA from its merged rows. The sample includes roughly 60,000 distinct CDR3 sequences, with about 5.6% observed a single time. Of the sample, 6% to 7% is held by the ten largest clones. Sequencing was carried out using whole blood. The receptor set was obtained from an adult who was a healthcare worker with PCR-confirmed SARS-CoV-2 infection or an uninfected control (not recorded which).

In this sample, this clonotype turned up many times. The chain couples TRBV19 to TRBJ1-1; D gene unclear. The CDR3 totals 13 residues. V lost 1 base and J lost 0, with 3 bases in between. CDR1 and CDR2 (germline): LNHDA, SQIVND (reference sequence). In DNA form, the CDR3 reads TGTGCCAGTAGTATAGTTTTGAACACTGAAGCTTTCTTT. Translating gives CASSIVLNTEAFF.

This sequence joins TRBV5-1 and TRBJ2-5, with D unresolved. Germline values: CDR1 SGHRS, CDR2 YFSETQ. V lost 5 bases and J lost 1, with 3 bases in between. The CDR3 consists of 11 residues. CDR3 amino acids: CASRFQETQYF. The CDR3 nucleotides are TGCGCCAGCAGATTCCAAGAGACCCAGTACTTC.